A single sample is the source of the 5 T cell receptor beta chains below, sequenced in a study of identifying expanded T cells in peripheral blood. This table comes from immunoSEQ multiplex PCR, and its TCRdb copy is limited to in-frame clones, with some not included. This sample has over 70,000 clones; more than 75% occur once, and the top ten carry roughly 19%. The sample consisted of blood. The receptors shown here come from a person between 18 and 70 years old in good health.

This sequence joins TRBV27 and TRBJ1-3, with D perhaps TRBD1 (6 bases). Trimming stripped 6 bases from V and 4 bases from J, with 16 bases between. Per germline, CDR1 MNHEY and CDR2 SMNVEV (reference sequence). This CDR3 spans 15 amino acids. The CDR3 is CASSVSRQGGNTIYF. For the CDR3, the DNA is TGTGCCAGCAGCGTGTCTCGGCAGGGGGGAAACACCATATATTTT.

Only one count was recorded for this clone. The chain joins TRBV6-4 to TRBJ2-5; 9 bases are shared with TRBD2. V lost 5 bases to trimming and J lost 2 bases; unmatched junction nucleotides: 6. Germline CDR1 and CDR2: MRHNA and SNTAGT. This CDR3 contains 15 residues. CDR3: CASSLIAGAQETQYF. The CDR3 DNA reads as TGTGCCAGCAGTCTTATAGCGGGGGCGCAAGAGACCCAGTACTTC.

The rearrangement joins TRBV7-2 to TRBJ1-2; D gene unclear. This CDR3 has 16 amino acids. Looked up from germline, CDR1 is SGHTA and CDR2 is FQGNSA. V was cut by 2 bases and J by 3 bases, with 16 bases left in between. CDR3 in DNA: TGTGCCAGCAGCTTACAGAGCTCCCTTAGGGACTATGGCTACACCTTC. Translating gives CASSLQSSLRDYGYTF. Full variable domain (outside the CDR3, taken from reference TRBV7-2 and TRBJ1-2): GAGVSQSPSNKVTEKGKDVELRCDPISGHTALYWYRQSLGQGLEFLIYFQGNSAPDKSGLPSDRFSAERTGGSVSTLTIQRTQQEDSAVYLCASSLQSSLRDYGYTFGSGTRLTVV.

This rearrangement joins TRBV11-2 to TRBJ2-5, with a tentative D call TRBD1 (6 bases). Germline values: CDR1 SGHAT, CDR2 FQNNGV. This CDR3 is 13 amino acids long. Trimming took 6 bases from V and 3 from J, leaving 11 bases between them. CDR3 sequence reads: CASRDSDKETQYF. In DNA, the CDR3 is TGTGCCAGCAGGGACAGCGACAAAGAGACCCAGTACTTC.

CDR3 amino acids: CASSASGGGQPQHF. DNA for the CDR3: TGTGCCAGCAGTGCGAGTGGAGGGGGGCAGCCCCAGCATTTT. This sequence joins TRBV2 and TRBJ1-5; tentative D call: TRBD1 (6 bases). Trimming left V 4 bases short and J 7 bases short, with 14 bases between. Germline V gene sequence: CDR1 SNHLY, CDR2 FYNNEI. CDR3 size: 14 residues.